This is a list of T cell receptor beta chains from one sample in a study of regulatory T cells in long-lasting Graves disease. TCRdb recomputed calls from the multiplex PCR reads with MiXCR, one row per CDR3 protein. The table has 440,000 or so distinct CDR3 sequences, more than 13% seen once. The sample was also linked to a second study, of T cells in Graves' hyperthyroidism and ophthalmopathy.

The material sequenced was peripheral blood mononuclear cells (PBMCs), taken at new diagnosis, from a patient treated with antithyroid drugs. The receptors derive from a woman in her 30s with Graves disease. Both conserved end residues are part of each CDR3. The D gene is left open where the match is weak. Size is omitted from some rows. Given values are once, few, many or a class for expanded clones.

size: few
V: TRBV7-8
J: TRBJ2-1
D: TRBD2
DNA: TGTGCCAGCAGCCTCCGAAGACTAGCGGGAGAAAATGAGCAGTTCTTC
CDR3: CASSLRRLAGENEQFF

size: many
V: TRBV7-2
J: TRBJ1-1
D: -
DNA: TGTGCCAGCAGCTTAGCGCATAACACTGAAGCTTTCTTT
CDR3: CASSLAHNTEAFF

size: many
V: TRBV20-1
J: TRBJ2-7
D: TRBD2
DNA: TGCAGTGCTAGAGATGATCTAGCGGGAGTTGAGCAGTACTTC
CDR3: CSARDDLAGVEQYF

size: -
V: TRBV29-1
J: TRBJ2-2
D: -
DNA: TGCAGCGTTGAAGGACGAGGGGGGACCGGGGAGCTGTTTTTT
CDR3: CSVEGRGGTGELFF

size: many
V: TRBV29-1
J: TRBJ2-7
D: -
DNA: TGCAGCGTTGTAGAGCGACCGGGACCGCCCTACGAGCAGTACTTC
CDR3: CSVVERPGPPYEQYF

size: many
V: TRBV6-5
J: TRBJ1-1
D: -
DNA: TGTGCCAGCAGTTACGCGGGGGGCACTGAAGCTTTCTTT
CDR3: CASSYAGGTEAFF

size: many
V: TRBV27
J: TRBJ2-7
D: TRBD2
DNA: TGTGCCAGCAGCCCTTGGAGGCTAGCGGGAGGGCCCAGCGAGCAGTACTTC
CDR3: CASSPWRLAGGPSEQYF

size: many
V: TRBV28
J: TRBJ2-7
D: -
DNA: TGTGCCAGCTTCGGGGGCCACGAGCAGTACTTC
CDR3: CASFGGHEQYF

size: many
V: TRBV6-5
J: TRBJ1-4
D: -
DNA: TGTGCCAGCAGTTACGTAGCACCCATGGGATTTAATGAAAAACTGTTTTTT
CDR3: CASSYVAPMGFNEKLFF

size: many
V: TRBV20-1
J: TRBJ1-1
D: TRBD1
DNA: TGCAGTGCTGGGGCAGGGGGCAGAGGGGACACTGAAGCTTTCTTT
CDR3: CSAGAGGRGDTEAFF

size: few
V: TRBV29-1
J: TRBJ1-4
D: TRBD1
DNA: TGCAGCGTACGGACAGGGGATGAAAAACTGTTTTTT
CDR3: CSVRTGDEKLFF

size: -
V: TRBV12-3/TRBV12-4
J: TRBJ2-7
D: TRBD1
DNA: TGTGCCAGCAGCCAGACAGGGTTCATTCCAGTCCAGTACGAGCAGTACTTC
CDR3: CASSQTGFIPVQYEQYF

size: -
V: TRBV9
J: TRBJ2-1
D: -
DNA: TGTGCCAGCAGCCATAGTAACAATGAGCAGTTCTTC
CDR3: CASSHSNNEQFF

size: -
V: TRBV20-1
J: TRBJ2-2
D: -
DNA: TGCAGTGCTAGGGGTGGGGGGAGCACCGGGGAGCTGTTTTTT
CDR3: CSARGGGSTGELFF

size: -
V: TRBV6-2/TRBV6-3
J: TRBJ2-1
D: -
DNA: TGTGCCAGCAGTTACAACCTAGGGCCCTACAATGAGCAGTTCTTC
CDR3: CASSYNLGPYNEQFF

size: many
V: TRBV7-3
J: TRBJ2-1
D: TRBD1
DNA: TGTGCCAGCAGCTCTCCTACGGGGACAGGGGTGAATGAGCAGTTCTTC
CDR3: CASSSPTGTGVNEQFF

size: -
V: TRBV19
J: TRBJ1-5
D: -
DNA: TGTGCCAGTAGTATCTGGTTGGGTAGCAATCAGCCCCAGCATTTT
CDR3: CASSIWLGSNQPQHF

size: -
V: TRBV18
J: TRBJ2-2
D: -
DNA: TGTGCCAGCTCACCACGGCCAGGAAGTAACACCGGGGAGCTGTTTTTT
CDR3: CASSPRPGSNTGELFF

size: -
V: TRBV13
J: TRBJ2-1
D: TRBD2
DNA: TGTGCCAGCAGCGGAGGGACTAGCCTCGATGAGCAGTTCTTC
CDR3: CASSGGTSLDEQFF

size: few
V: TRBV20-1
J: TRBJ2-5
D: -
DNA: TGCAGTGCCCGGGCGCCTATGGGAACCCAGTACTTC
CDR3: CSARAPMGTQYF

size: many
V: TRBV20-1
J: TRBJ2-6
D: -
DNA: TGCAGTGCTAGAGATGGGGCCAACGTCCTGACTTTC
CDR3: CSARDGANVLTF

size: many
V: TRBV28
J: TRBJ2-3
D: TRBD1
DNA: TGTGCCACCTCGGACAGGGAAACAGATACGCAGTATTTT
CDR3: CATSDRETDTQYF

size: few
V: TRBV19
J: TRBJ1-4
D: TRBD1
DNA: TGTGCCAGCGAGGGACAGCGGCGGGGGGAACTGTTTTTT
CDR3: CASEGQRRGELFF

size: many
V: TRBV10-3
J: TRBJ2-7
D: -
DNA: TGTGCCATCAGAGGGCAGGGTGGGTCCTACGAGCAGTACTTC
CDR3: CAIRGQGGSYEQYF

size: -
V: TRBV7-2
J: TRBJ2-7
D: -
DNA: TGTGCCAGCAGCTTTACACCGGGGGCAGGGTCCCACGAGCAGTACTTC
CDR3: CASSFTPGAGSHEQYF

size: -
V: TRBV6-1
J: TRBJ2-1
D: -
DNA: TGTGCCAGCATTTTCGGAGTAGCGGCGAACAATGAGCAGTTCTTC
CDR3: CASIFGVAANNEQFF

size: many
V: TRBV6-1
J: TRBJ2-3
D: TRBD2
DNA: TGTGCCAGCAGTGATAGCGGGAGAGGGGGAGATACGCAGTATTTT
CDR3: CASSDSGRGGDTQYF

size: many
V: TRBV10-3
J: TRBJ2-1
D: -
DNA: TGTGCCATCAGTGAGTCCACGGAGCAGTTCTTC
CDR3: CAISESTEQFF

size: few
V: TRBV19
J: TRBJ1-1
D: -
DNA: TGTGCCAGTAGTCTAGAGCCAAGCCGGAACACTGAAGCTTTCTTT
CDR3: CASSLEPSRNTEAFF

size: many
V: TRBV20-1
J: TRBJ2-7
D: -
DNA: TGCAGTGCTAGTCCGGGGGGCCACGAGCAGTACTTC
CDR3: CSASPGGHEQYF

size: many
V: TRBV27
J: TRBJ2-7
D: TRBD1
DNA: TGTGCCAGCAGTCCCCCGGGACAGGTTAACGAGCAGTACTTC
CDR3: CASSPPGQVNEQYF

size: many
V: TRBV20-1
J: TRBJ2-3
D: -
DNA: TGCAGTGCTAGATGGGGGGCCAGTACAGATACGCAGTATTTT
CDR3: CSARWGASTDTQYF

size: many
V: TRBV27
J: TRBJ1-1
D: -
DNA: TGTGCCAGCAGTGGAAAAGGGCCCGCTGAAGCTTTCTTT
CDR3: CASSGKGPAEAFF

size: many
V: TRBV6-1
J: TRBJ2-7
D: TRBD2
DNA: TGTGCCAAACTAGCGCGTGAGCAGTACTTC
CDR3: CAKLAREQYF

size: -
V: TRBV5-6
J: TRBJ2-7
D: -
DNA: TGTGCCAGCAGCTTTTTCCCCAGAGACTACGAGCAGTACTTC
CDR3: CASSFFPRDYEQYF

size: few
V: TRBV6-1
J: TRBJ2-7
D: -
DNA: TGTGCCAGCAGTGAAGTTGGGGGCTACGAGCAGTACTTC
CDR3: CASSEVGGYEQYF

size: many
V: TRBV2
J: TRBJ2-7
D: -
DNA: TGTGCCAGCAGCCCCCACAGGGACTCCTACGAGCAGTACTTC
CDR3: CASSPHRDSYEQYF

size: many
V: TRBV6-1
J: TRBJ2-2
D: TRBD2
DNA: TGTGCCAGCAGCCCCCTGGGGGGGACGGGCACCGGGGAGCTGTTTTTT
CDR3: CASSPLGGTGTGELFF

size: many
V: TRBV20-1
J: TRBJ1-1
D: -
DNA: TGCAGTGCAAAAAATCACAGAGGAGGAGTGCTCGAGGCTTTCTTT
CDR3: CSAKNHRGGVLEAFF